Sequencing of this T cell receptor (beta chain) was carried out in a study of blood T cell repertoires in COVID-19. Background on the study: Acute and convalescent COVID-19 specimens originated in the United States, Italy and Spain. The analysed material was cDNA or gDNA that came from T cells, B-cell-depleted T cells, or PBMCs.

Per the study methods: Reference gene primer amplification gave nucleated cell count estimates. The protocol was immunoSEQ multiplex PCR, while the TCRdb copy is restricted to in-frame clones and leaves out a portion. The DNA was the basis for D and trimming; V, J and clone size are from that table. The sample consists of about 180,000 clones, around 77% of them appearing once. V gave up 0 bases and J gave up 8 bases, with 12 bases separating them. This CDR3 is built from 14 residues. CDR1 and CDR2 from the germline V gene are SGDLS and YYNGEE. The chain couples TRBV9 to TRBJ1-3; no clear D. The sequenced sample consisted of peripheral blood. The source is a man in his 70s with active or convalescent COVID-19. In nucleotides, the CDR3 is TGTGCCAGCAGCGTAGCCGCGGGTGGGGACACCATATATTTT. Encoded protein: CASSVAAGGDTIYF.